These 5 T cell receptor beta chains originate from one sample sequenced in a study of blood T cells in healthy people across ages. A second about 7 to 11 cycle PCR used barcoded and J-beta primers. TCRdb analysed the 5' RACE reads with MiXCR anew, one entry per CDR3 protein. The sample records 550,000 to 600,000 distinct CDR3 sequences, 25% to 30% being singletons. The sample taken for sequencing was blood. These receptors were collected from a woman aged 65 to 85 in good health.

With regard to this clonotype: The junction departs from germline at one end; a sequencing error may be responsible. V and J are TRBV9 and TRBJ1-4, with D tentatively TRBD1 (5 bases). The CDR3 consists of 15 residues. Per the germline V gene, CDR1 is SGDLS and CDR2 is YYNGEE. This CDR3 reads CASSPTGGTNEKLFF. The CDR3, as DNA: TGTGCCAGCAGCCCGACCGGGGGGACTAATGAAAAGCTGTTTTTT.

Comments on this clonotype: Here the CDR3 omits its conserved ending phenylalanine or tryptophan, so a read error is the likely source. The V gene is TRBV20-1, the J gene TRBJ2-5, with D possibly TRBD1 on 5 matching bases. In germline, CDR1 is DFQATT, CDR2 SNEGSKA (reference sequence). The CDR3 covers 13 residues. CDR3 nucleotides: TGCAGTGCTAGTGACAGTAACCAGGAGACCCAGTACCTC. Encoded protein: CSASDSNQETQYL.

This clonotype appeared many times. V is TRBV20-1 and J is TRBJ2-4, with D maybe TRBD1 (5 bases). Per the germline V gene, CDR1 is DFQATT and CDR2 is SNEGSKA (reference sequence). The germline V and J ends were trimmed by 5 bases and 2 bases, with 16 bases remaining between them. The CDR3 has 15 residues. The CDR3 reads CSAPAPGSSKNIQYF. CDR3 nucleotides: TGCAGTGCTCCCGCGCCAGGGTCGTCCAAAAACATTCAGTACTTC.

Many counts were recorded for this clonotype. A junction boundary mismatches the germline segment, possibly from a read error. This chain connects TRBV5-1 to TRBJ2-1; no clear D gene. The CDR3 has 12 amino acids. Germline V gene sequence: CDR1 SGHRS, CDR2 YFSETQ. The CDR3 region is CASSLDYNEQFF. DNA of the CDR3: TGTGCCAGCAGCTTAGACTACAATGAGCAGTTCTTC. The variable domain in full, with the rest retrieved from reference TRBV5-1 and TRBJ2-1, is KAGVTQTPRYLIKTRGQQVTLSCSPISGHRSVSWYQQTPGQGLQFLFEYFSETQRNKGNFPGRFSGRQFSNSRSEMNVSTLELGDSALYLCASSLDYNEQFFGPGTRLTVL.

This clonotype was seen a handful of times. The rearrangement links TRBV24-1 to TRBJ1-4; D gene ambiguous. Germline loops: CDR1 KGHDR, CDR2 SFDVKD. V gave up 4 bases and J gave up 4 bases, with 6 bases separating them. The CDR3 loop spans 13 amino acids. CDR3 in amino acids: CATSDGDNEKLFF. In DNA form, the CDR3 reads TGTGCCACCAGTGACGGGGATAATGAAAAACTGTTTTTT.